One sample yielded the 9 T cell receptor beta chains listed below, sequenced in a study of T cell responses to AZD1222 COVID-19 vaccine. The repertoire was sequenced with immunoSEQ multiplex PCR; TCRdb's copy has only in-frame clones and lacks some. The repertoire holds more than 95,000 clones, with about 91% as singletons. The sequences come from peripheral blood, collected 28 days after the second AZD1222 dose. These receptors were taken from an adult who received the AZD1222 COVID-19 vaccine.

The CDR3 nucleotides read TGTGCCAGTACCCCCGTATTTTTCGGGGGTAGCAATCAGCCCCAGCATTTT. Translated, it gives CASTPVFFGGSNQPQHF. The chain uses TRBV19 and TRBJ1-5, with D perhaps TRBD1 (5 bases). Trimming shortened V by 7 bases and J by 0 bases, and 19 bases separated the two germline ends. The CDR3 length is 17 residues. Germline CDR1 LNHDA, CDR2 SQIVND (reference sequence).

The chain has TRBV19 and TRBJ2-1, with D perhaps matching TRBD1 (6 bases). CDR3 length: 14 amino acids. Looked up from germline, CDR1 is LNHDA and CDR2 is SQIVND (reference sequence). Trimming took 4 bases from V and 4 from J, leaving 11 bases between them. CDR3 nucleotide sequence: TGTGCCAGTAGTAGATCACAGGGTTACAATGAGCAGTTCTTC. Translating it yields CASSRSQGYNEQFF. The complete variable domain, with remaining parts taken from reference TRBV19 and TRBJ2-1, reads DGGITQSPKYLFRKEGQNVTLSCEQNLNHDAMYWYRQDPGQGLRLIYYSQIVNDFQKGDIAEGYSVSREKKESFPLTVTSAQKNPTAFYLCASSRSQGYNEQFFGPGTRLTVL.

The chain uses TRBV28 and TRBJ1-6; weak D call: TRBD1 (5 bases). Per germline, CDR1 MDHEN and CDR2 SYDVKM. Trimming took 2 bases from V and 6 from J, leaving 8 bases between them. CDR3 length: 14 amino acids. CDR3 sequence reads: CASSLGGPNSPLHF. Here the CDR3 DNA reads TGTGCCAGCAGTTTAGGGGGTCCTAATTCACCCCTCCACTTT. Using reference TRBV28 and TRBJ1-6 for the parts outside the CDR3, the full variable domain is DVKVTQSSRYLVKRTGEKVFLECVQDMDHENMFWYRQDPGLGLRLIYFSYDVKMKEKGDIPEGYSVSREKKERFSLILESASTNQTSMYLCASSLGGPNSPLHFGNGTRLTVT.

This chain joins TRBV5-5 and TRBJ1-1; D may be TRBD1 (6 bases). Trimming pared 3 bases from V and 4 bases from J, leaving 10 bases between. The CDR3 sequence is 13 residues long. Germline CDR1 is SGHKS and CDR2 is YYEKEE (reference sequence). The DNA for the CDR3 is TGTGCCAGCAGCTCGATCAGGGGCACTGAAGCTTTCTTT. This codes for CASSSIRGTEAFF.

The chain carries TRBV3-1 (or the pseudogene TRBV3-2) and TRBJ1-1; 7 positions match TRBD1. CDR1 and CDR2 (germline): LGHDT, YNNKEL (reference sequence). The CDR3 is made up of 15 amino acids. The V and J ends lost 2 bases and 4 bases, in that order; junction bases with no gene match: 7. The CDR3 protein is CASSQTLQGSTEAFF. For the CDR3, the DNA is TGTGCCAGCAGCCAAACTTTACAGGGGAGCACTGAAGCTTTCTTT.

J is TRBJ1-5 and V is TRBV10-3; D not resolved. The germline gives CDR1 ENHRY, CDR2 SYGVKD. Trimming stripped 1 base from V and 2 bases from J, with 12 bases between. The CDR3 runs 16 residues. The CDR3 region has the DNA TGTGCCATCAGTGAGTTCTGGGGAAAGGGCAATCAGCCCCAGCATTTT. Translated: CAISEFWGKGNQPQHF.

The CDR3 nucleotides read TGTGCCAGCAGGGGAACAGGGCAAGCCGGGGAGCTGTTTTTT. Protein: CASRGTGQAGELFF. The rearrangement joins TRBV2 to TRBJ2-2; perhaps TRBD1 as D (6 bases). The V and J ends lost 6 bases and 6 bases respectively, with 14 bases between them. The germline CDR1 and CDR2 sequences are SNHLY and FYNNEI. The CDR3 is 14 amino acids.

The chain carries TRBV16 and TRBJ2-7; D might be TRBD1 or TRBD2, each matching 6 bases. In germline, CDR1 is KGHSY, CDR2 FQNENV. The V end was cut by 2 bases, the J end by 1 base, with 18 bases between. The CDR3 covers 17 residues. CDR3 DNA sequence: TGTGCCAGCAGCCAAGGGAAGGGACAAGGGGGGTCCTACGAGCAGTACTTC. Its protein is CASSQGKGQGGSYEQYF.

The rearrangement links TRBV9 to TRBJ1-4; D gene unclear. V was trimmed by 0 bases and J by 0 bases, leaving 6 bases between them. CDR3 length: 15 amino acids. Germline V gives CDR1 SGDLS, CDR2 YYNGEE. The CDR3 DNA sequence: TGTGCCAGCAGCGTAGAACCAGCAACTAATGAAAAACTGTTTTTT. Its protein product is CASSVEPATNEKLFF.